This T cell receptor (beta chain) appears in the sequencing data of a study of shared clonotypes between healthy human individuals (dated by TCRdb to 2018 to 2021). For the wider study: Three men and a couple of women, aged 18 to 49 years, made up the cohort. For each donor, CD4 naive and CD4 memory were each given three plates, CD8 naive was given two plates, and CD8 memory was given one plate. To estimate repertoire size and how much clonotype sharing occurs between individuals, the study deeply sequenced the blood TCR repertoires of roughly 5 healthy adults. To increase sequencing depth and limit assay-specific biases, different laboratories used diverse techniques to prepare libraries and sequence TCR repertoires. Between about 0.94 and 10 billion PBMCs per donor were obtained by leukapheresis. The investigation overall reported the following: When a handful of donors were compared, the shared fraction of clonotypes was roughly 5% for naive CD4, approximately 3.3% for naive CD8, roughly 2.5% for memory CD4, and around 0.37% for memory CD8. Based on pairwise subsampling, the degree of clonotype sharing among donors was expected to be affected by sequencing depth. Even with the large sequencing depth, rarefaction of the sorted-subset datasets indicated that sequencing was incomplete. Sampling was restricted to blood, and TCR repertoires in tissue are likely to differ from TCR repertoires in blood. Naive subsets generally had larger estimated clonotype richness than memory subsets. Compared with non-shared clonotypes, clonotypes shared by all four sorted-subset donors had higher generation probabilities. The genetic and exposure-history diversity represented was limited by the small number of donors.

Of note for this clone: Its antigen target is currently unknown. No base quality values were provided; no much bigger clone lies one nucleotide off.

The CDR3 runs 13 amino acids, cysteine and phenylalanine included. Just CDR3 DNA is preserved here, 39 bases in frame from base 1. CDR1 and CDR2 were assigned from the germline V gene as SGHNT and YENEEA. Trimming at the junction amounts to 1 base on V and 8 bases on J, and the germline ends lie 11 bases apart. CD8 naive samples consisted of CD45RO-negative cells that were positively selected for CCR7, yielding a CD45RA+CCR7+ population without TemRA cells. Donors were healthy HIV-negative adults with no recently reported acute infections or vaccinations. Every donor was a Caucasian adult residing in Nashville, Tennessee, USA. Blood was obtained by leukapheresis, after which PBMCs were separated by Ficoll-Histopaque density gradient centrifugation and cryopreserved in liquid nitrogen vapor phase. Analytical flow cytometry was used to check the purity and quantity of every magnetically sorted T cell population. Genomic DNA was isolated from each sorted fraction and quantified by UV absorbance on a Nanodrop 2000c.

TCR CDR3 regions were amplified from genomic DNA by multiplex PCR using the deep immunoSEQ assay. Extracted genomic DNA from each cell subset was distributed evenly across all wells of several immunoSEQ 96-well plates, and each plate was treated as a replicate. For sorted subsets, about 200 ng genomic DNA, equal to 30,000 or so T cell genomes, was loaded into each replicate PCR. Purified libraries were measured with a Qubit 3.0 fluorometer, size-checked on a Bioanalyzer 2100, and measured again with the KAPA Library Quantification kit. A separate single-read 150-cycle Illumina NextSeq 550 flow cell was used to sequence each immunoSEQ 96-well plate. On the study's bioinformatics: Because only junctional sequences without quality scores were contained in the immunoSEQ output, filtering matching that applied to full-length reads could not be performed. Sequences were annotated with PyIR, a Python wrapper for IgBLAST v1.9, and V/J genes and CDR3 were assigned using IMGT germline references. Reads were filtered out if the reads had weak V/J assignments (E-value above 1e-6), no CDR3, stop codons, out-of-frame junctions, or ambiguous translated residues. V3J clonotypes were defined as sequences sharing the same inferred V gene, J gene, and CDR3 amino acid sequence. Percentage overlap between repertoires was calculated by dividing the number of shared unique clonotypes by the size of the smaller repertoire. Repertoire richness was assessed with RTK rarefaction, the Chao1 estimator, and Recon v2.1 estimates of unobserved clonotypes. OLGA was used to compute generation probabilities for all TCRbeta clonotypes that the gDNA method yielded from a handful of donors. Drawn from immuneACCESS, this table holds only the in-frame rearrangements with V and J called that TCRdb kept. Clones are partly lost; checked studies trace under half to an unresolved V gene and leave the rest unexplained. V and J calls and clone size come straight from that table; D and trimming were deduced from the DNA. The sample data list a few million clones, and about 94% of these were observed just once. Of the sample, approximately 1.6% falls within the top ten clones.

The sequence is built from TRBV11-3 and TRBJ1-2, with an unclear D gene assignment. This sequence was found in a young man in good health. Some clones in this sample may be carry-over from other donors' samples. The sample taken for sequencing was naive CD8+ T cells from PBMCs. The meaning of the sample's cell subset or site label: CD45RA+CCR7+. The CDR3 amino acid sequence is: CASSLVYPAGYTF. The DNA reads as follows: TGTGCCAGCAGCTTAGTCTATCCTGCCGGCTACACCTTC.